This T cell receptor beta chain was sequenced in a study of CD8 T cells in ankylosing spondylitis. TCRdb reanalysed the 5' RACE reads using MiXCR and keeps one entry per CDR3 protein. The table shows about 96,000 distinct CDR3 sequences, with roughly 27% occurring only once. Germline loops: CDR1 SEHNR, CDR2 FQNEAQ (reference sequence). The V end lost 4 bases, the J end lost 4 bases, and 10 bases lay between the germline ends. This CDR3 has 13 residues. Concerning this clonotype: Antigen specificity is unknown.

Study-wide results and caveats: There was reportedly significant enrichment of clones that were disease-linked in matched ankylosing spondylitis synovial fluid. A motif in TCR beta, a set of 8 or 9 highly homologous variants, appeared characteristic of ankylosing spondylitis blood. Relatively rare in peripheral blood, disease-linked clones were also CD8+.

This TCR derives from a male donor with ankylosing spondylitis or in good health (not recorded which). The chain is built from TRBV7-9 and TRBJ2-5; D is ambiguous. What was sequenced was blood, either unsorted or a sorted T cell fraction (not recorded which). CDR3 loop: CASSYSQGETQYF. The CDR3 DNA is TGTGCCAGCAGCTATTCCCAAGGAGAGACCCAGTACTTC.